This T cell receptor beta chain was obtained from a study of shared clonotypes between healthy human individuals. Germline CDR1 is MNHEY and CDR2 is SMNVEV (reference sequence). The ends were cut back, 8 bases at V and 4 bases at J, with 14 bases in the middle. The length of the CDR3 is 13 residues. Splitting of CD4+ cells produced CD45RA+ naive and CD45RA-negative memory subsets. Each subset's genomic DNA was shared equally among a number of immunoSEQ plates. Authors' data handling: With immunoSEQ giving junction-only sequences and no quality scores, filtering differed. Profiling relied on immunoSEQ multiplex PCR, and the TCRdb table lists in-frame clones only, not all of them. V and J calls and clone size come straight from that table; D and trimming were deduced from the DNA. Of 2 million to 3 million clones listed, around 90% are singletons. On this clone itself: Its antigen is not known.

Study-wide findings and caveats: Estimated richness was generally greater in naive than memory subsets.

This TCR was sampled from a young man in good health. The sequenced sample consisted of naive CD4+ T cells sorted from blood. Subset defined: CD45RA+ positively selected. This rearrangement joins TRBV27 to TRBJ1-1, with D uncertain. The CDR3 sequence is CASGPSEGTEAFF. CDR3 sequence (DNA): TGTGCCAGCGGACCTTCGGAGGGCACTGAAGCTTTCTTT.